The clone carrying this T cell receptor (beta chain) was seen a handful of times. Its antigen is currently unknown. The CDR3 is 14 residues long. Per germline, CDR1 MNHEY and CDR2 SVGEGT. J gave up 4 bases and V 6 bases, and 8 bases lay outside the gene matches. Preparation of the TCRbeta library involved a method that used unique molecular identifiers. From the PCR reads, TCRdb called clonotypes with MiXCR, one entry per CDR3 protein. The profile shows almost 250,000 distinct CDR3 sequences, roughly 25% of them singletons. The data were taken from a study of T-cell reconstitution after alpha-beta-depleted transplantation in children. Study results and limitations: Reportedly, only several hundred clones from non-depleted graft cells drove alpha-beta T-cell counts at about two months. Elevated TCRbeta diversity at day 60 was traced, in some patients, to surviving recipient T cells and thymic progenitors. A year post-transplant, T-cell counts and diversity derived mostly from newly produced T cells.

This sequence originates from a girl aged 2-9 years with Fanconi anemia, due to receive a stem cell transplant. This rearrangement joins TRBV6-2 or TRBV6-3 to TRBJ2-7; 8 bases are shared with TRBD2. The starting material was PBMCs, obtained before TCRalphabeta/CD19-depleted stem cell transplant. The CDR3 coding sequence is TGTGCCAGCAGAGACCCCGGGACTAGGTACGAGCAGTACTTC. Translating it yields CASRDPGTRYEQYF.